A single T cell receptor (beta chain) is shown here with its context. This sample was included in a study of regulatory T cells in long-lasting Graves disease. Study-wide background: Graves' cases, newly diagnosed, had used antithyroid drugs under 3 months.

Indicated time point: newly diagnosed GD, antithyroid drugs for less than 3 months. After RNA was extracted from PBMCs, the TCR library was made from it. In each case, Graves' disease was diagnosed per American Thyroid Association guidelines. Libraries of TCR beta came from iRepertoire HTBI primers plus Arm-PCR of CDR3 regions. In the authors' workflow: The samples yielded fewer than 75 TRBV and 14 to 15 TRBJ segments. TCRdb re-called the multiplex PCR reads with MiXCR, one entry per CDR3 protein. These V and J calls are TCRdb output, not the study's own analysis. Among fewer than 650,000 distinct CDR3 sequences listed, around 15% were seen once. In addition, the sample was reused for a study of T cells in Graves' hyperthyroidism and ophthalmopathy.

The receptor was isolated from a man between 18 and 35 years old with Graves disease. The material was peripheral blood mononuclear cells (PBMCs), obtained at new diagnosis, from a patient treated with antithyroid drugs.

CDR3 DNA sequence: TGCGCCAGAACCCCCTACCCCGGGACCTTTAATCAGCCCCAGCATTTT. This gives the protein CARTPYPGTFNQPQHF. The rearrangement uses TRBV10-1 and TRBJ1-5; D may be TRBD1 (5 bases). The germline gives CDR1 WNHNN, CDR2 SYGVQD (reference sequence). The V and J ends lost 9 bases and 4 bases respectively, with 22 bases between them. The CDR3 consists of 16 residues.